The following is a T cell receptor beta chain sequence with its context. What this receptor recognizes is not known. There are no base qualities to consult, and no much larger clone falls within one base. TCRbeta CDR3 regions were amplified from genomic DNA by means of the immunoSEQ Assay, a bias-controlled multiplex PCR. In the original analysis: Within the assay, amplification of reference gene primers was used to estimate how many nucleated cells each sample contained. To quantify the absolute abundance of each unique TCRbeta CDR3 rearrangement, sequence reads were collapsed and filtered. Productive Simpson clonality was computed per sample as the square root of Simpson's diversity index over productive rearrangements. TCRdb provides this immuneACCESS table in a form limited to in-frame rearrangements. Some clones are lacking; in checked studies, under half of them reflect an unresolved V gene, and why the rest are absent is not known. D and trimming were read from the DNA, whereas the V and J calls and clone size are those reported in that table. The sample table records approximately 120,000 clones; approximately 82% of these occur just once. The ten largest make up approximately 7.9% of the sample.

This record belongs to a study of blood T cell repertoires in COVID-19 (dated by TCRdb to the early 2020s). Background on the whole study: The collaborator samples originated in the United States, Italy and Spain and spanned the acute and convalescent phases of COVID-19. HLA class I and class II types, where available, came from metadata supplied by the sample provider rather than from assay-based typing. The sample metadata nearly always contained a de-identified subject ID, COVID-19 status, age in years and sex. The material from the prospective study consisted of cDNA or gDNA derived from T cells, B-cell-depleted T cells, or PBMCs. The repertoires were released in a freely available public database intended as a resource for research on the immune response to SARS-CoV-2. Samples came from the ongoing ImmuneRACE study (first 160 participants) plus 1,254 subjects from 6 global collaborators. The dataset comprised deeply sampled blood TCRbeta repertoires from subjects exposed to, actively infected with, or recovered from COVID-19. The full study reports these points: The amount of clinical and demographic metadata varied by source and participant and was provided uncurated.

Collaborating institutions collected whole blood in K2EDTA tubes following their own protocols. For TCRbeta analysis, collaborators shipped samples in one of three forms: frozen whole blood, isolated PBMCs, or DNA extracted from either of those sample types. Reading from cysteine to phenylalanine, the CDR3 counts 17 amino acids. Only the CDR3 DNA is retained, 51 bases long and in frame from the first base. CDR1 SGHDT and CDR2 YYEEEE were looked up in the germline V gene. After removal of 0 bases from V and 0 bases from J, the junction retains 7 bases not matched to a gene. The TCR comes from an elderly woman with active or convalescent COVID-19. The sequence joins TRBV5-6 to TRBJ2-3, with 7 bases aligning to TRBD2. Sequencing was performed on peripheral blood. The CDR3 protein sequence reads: CASSLGLAEASTDTQYF. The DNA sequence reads TGTGCCAGCAGCTTGGGGCTAGCGGAGGCTAGCACAGATACGCAGTATTTT.